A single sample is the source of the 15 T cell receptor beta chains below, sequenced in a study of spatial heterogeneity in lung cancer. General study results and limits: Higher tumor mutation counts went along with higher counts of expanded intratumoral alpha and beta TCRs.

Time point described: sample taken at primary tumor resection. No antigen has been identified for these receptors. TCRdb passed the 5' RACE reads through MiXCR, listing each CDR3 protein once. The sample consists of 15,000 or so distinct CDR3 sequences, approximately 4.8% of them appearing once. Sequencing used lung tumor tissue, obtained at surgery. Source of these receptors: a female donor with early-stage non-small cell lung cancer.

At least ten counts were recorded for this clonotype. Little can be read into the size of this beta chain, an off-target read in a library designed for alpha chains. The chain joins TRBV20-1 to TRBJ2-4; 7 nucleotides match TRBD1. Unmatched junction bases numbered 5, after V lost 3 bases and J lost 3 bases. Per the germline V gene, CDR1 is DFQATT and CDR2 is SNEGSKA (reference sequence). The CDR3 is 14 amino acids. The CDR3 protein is CSASDNRGKNIQYF. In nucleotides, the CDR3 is TGCAGTGCTAGTGACAACAGGGGCAAAAACATTCAGTACTTC.

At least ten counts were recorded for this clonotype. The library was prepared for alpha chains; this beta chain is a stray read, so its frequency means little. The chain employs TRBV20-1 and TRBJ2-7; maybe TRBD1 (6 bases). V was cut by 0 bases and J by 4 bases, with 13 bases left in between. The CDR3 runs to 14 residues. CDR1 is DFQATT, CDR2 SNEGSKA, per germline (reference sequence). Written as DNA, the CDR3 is TGCAGTGCTAGAGATAGGGGACACCCATACGAGCAGTACTTC. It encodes CSARDRGHPYEQYF.

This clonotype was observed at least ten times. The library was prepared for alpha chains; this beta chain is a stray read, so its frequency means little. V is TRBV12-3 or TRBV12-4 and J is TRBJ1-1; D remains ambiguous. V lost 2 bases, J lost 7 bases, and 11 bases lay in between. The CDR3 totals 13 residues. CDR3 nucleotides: TGTGCCAGCAGTTTAATGGAGGGCCTTGAAGCTTTCTTT. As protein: CASSLMEGLEAFF.

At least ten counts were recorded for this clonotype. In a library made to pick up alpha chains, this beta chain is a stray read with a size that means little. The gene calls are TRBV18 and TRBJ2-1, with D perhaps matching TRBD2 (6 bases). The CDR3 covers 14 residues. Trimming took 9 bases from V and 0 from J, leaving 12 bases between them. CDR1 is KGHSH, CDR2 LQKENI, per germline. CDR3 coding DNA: TGTGCCAGTCGTAGGGGAGGCTCCTACAATGAGCAGTTCTTC. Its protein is CASRRGGSYNEQFF.

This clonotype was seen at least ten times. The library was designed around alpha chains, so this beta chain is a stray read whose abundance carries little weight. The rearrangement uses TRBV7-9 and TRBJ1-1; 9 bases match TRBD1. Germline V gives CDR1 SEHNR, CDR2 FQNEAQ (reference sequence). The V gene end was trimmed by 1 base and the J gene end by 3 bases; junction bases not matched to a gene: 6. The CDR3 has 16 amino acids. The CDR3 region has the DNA TGTGCCAGCAGCTTAGACCACGACAGGGGGTACACTGAAGCTTTCTTT. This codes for CASSLDHDRGYTEAFF.

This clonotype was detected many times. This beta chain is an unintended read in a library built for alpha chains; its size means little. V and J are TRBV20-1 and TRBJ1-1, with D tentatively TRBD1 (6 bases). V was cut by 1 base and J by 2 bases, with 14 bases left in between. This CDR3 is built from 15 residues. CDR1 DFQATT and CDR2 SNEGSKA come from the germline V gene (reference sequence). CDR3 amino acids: CSARGRTGPNTEAFF. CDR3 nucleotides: TGCAGTGCTAGAGGCCGTACAGGGCCCAACACTGAAGCTTTCTTT.

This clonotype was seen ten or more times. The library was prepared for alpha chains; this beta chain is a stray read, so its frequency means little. CDR3 bases: TGTGCCATGTGGGGGCTAGCGGGGGACCCGTACCAAGAGACCCAGTACTTC. As protein: CAMWGLAGDPYQETQYF. This chain uses TRBV2 with TRBJ2-5, with 10 bases matching TRBD2. Unmatched junction bases numbered 14, after V lost 10 bases and J lost 0 bases. This CDR3 is built from 17 residues. The germline V gene has CDR1 SNHLY and CDR2 FYNNEI.

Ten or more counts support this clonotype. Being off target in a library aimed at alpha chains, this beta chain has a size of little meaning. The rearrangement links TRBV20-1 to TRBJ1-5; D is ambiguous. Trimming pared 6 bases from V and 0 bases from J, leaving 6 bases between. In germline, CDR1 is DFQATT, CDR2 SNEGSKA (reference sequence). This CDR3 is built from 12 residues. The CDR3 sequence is CSAVYSNQPQHF. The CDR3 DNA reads TGCAGTGCCGTTTATAGCAATCAGCCCCAGCATTTT.

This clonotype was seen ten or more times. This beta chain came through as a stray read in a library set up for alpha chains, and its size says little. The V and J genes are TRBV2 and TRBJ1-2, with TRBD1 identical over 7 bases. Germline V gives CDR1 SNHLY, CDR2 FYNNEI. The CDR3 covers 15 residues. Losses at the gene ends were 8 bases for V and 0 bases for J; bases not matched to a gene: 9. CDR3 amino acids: CASAYMGTANYGYTF. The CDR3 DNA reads TGTGCCAGCGCCTACATGGGGACAGCTAACTATGGCTACACCTTC.

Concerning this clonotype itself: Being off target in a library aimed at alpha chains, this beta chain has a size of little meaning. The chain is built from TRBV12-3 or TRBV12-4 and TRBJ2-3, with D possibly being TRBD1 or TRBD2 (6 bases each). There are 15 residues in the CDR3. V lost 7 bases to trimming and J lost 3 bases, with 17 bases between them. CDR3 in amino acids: CASTRRGTPTDTQYF. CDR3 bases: TGTGCCAGCACGCGACGGGGGACACCGACAGATACGCAGTATTTT.

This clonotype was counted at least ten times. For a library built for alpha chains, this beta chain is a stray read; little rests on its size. Written as DNA, the CDR3 is TGCAGTGCTAGAGAGCAGGGGTCAGGAAGAGCTTTCTTT. This gives the protein CSAREQGSGRAFF. V usage is TRBV20-1 and J usage is TRBJ1-1, with a tentative D call TRBD1 (6 bases). Germline-derived CDR1 and CDR2 are DFQATT and SNEGSKA (reference sequence). The length of the CDR3 is 13 residues. V was clipped by 0 bases and J by 10 bases, with 15 bases between them.

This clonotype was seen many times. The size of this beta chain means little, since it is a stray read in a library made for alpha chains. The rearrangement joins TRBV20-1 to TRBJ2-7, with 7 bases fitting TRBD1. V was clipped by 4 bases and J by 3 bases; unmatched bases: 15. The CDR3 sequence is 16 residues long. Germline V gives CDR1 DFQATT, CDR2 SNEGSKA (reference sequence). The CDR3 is CSATSFRRDSLYEQYF. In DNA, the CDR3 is TGCAGTGCTACCTCATTTAGAAGGGACAGCCTCTACGAGCAGTACTTC.

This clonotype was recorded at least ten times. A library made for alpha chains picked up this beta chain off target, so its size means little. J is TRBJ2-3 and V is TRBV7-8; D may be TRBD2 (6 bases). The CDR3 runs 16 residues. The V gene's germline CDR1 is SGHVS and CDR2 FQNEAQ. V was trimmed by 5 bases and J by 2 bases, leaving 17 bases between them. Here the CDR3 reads CASSRPRDFDTDTQYF. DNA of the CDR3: TGTGCCAGCAGCCGTCCGAGGGACTTCGACACAGATACGCAGTATTTT.

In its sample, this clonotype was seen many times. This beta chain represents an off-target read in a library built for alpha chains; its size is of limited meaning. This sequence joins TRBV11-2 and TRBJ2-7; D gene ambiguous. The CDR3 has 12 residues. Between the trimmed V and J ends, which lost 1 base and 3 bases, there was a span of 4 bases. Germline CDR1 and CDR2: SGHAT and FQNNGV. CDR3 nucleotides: TGTGCCAGCAGCTTAGCATACTACGAGCAGTACTTC. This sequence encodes CASSLAYYEQYF.

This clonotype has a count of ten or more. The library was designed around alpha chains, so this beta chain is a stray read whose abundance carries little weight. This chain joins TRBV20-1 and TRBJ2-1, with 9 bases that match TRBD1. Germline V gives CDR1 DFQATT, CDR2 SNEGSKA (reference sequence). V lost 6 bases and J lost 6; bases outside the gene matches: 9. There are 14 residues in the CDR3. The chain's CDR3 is CSAGGGTGRNEQFF. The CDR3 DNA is TGCAGTGCCGGTGGCGGGACAGGGCGCAATGAGCAGTTCTTC.